The 18 T cell receptor beta chains reported below all come from one sample, sequenced in a study of shared clonotypes between healthy human individuals. The data were produced by immunoSEQ multiplex PCR, yet TCRdb's version contains in-frame clones alone and is incomplete. The sample lists about 2 million clones; 85% to 95% were seen once. Sequences were obtained from naive CD4+ T cells sorted from blood. The subset denotes: CD45RA+ positively selected. The receptors were gathered from a man between 18 and 29 years old in good health.

The chain combines TRBV5-4 with TRBJ2-2; D is undetermined. CDR1 and CDR2 (germline): SGHNT, YYREEE (reference sequence). With 4 bases removed from V and 4 bases from J, the gap between germline ends came to 14 bases. This CDR3 contains 15 residues. CDR3 amino acids: CASSPPGYLTGELFF. DNA for the CDR3: TGTGCCAGCAGCCCCCCGGGCTACCTCACCGGGGAGCTGTTTTTT.

This sequence joins TRBV29-1 and TRBJ2-2; a weak D match, TRBD2 (6 bases). CDR3 length: 14 amino acids. CDR1 is SQVTM, CDR2 ANQGSEA, per germline. V lost 6 bases and J 0 bases, leaving 11 bases between the germline ends. CDR3 DNA: TGCAGCGTCTCCGGGACTGCGAACACCGGGGAGCTGTTTTTT. It encodes CSVSGTANTGELFF.

The CDR3 DNA follows: TGTGCCATCAGTGAGTTGGGGGGACGGAACTATGGCTACACCTTC. Residues: CAISELGGRNYGYTF. The chain combines TRBV10-3 with TRBJ1-2; possible D gene TRBD1, 5 bases. Per germline, CDR1 ENHRY and CDR2 SYGVKD. V was shortened by 1 base and J by 2 bases, with 11 bases between the two germline ends. This CDR3 is 15 amino acids long.

V gene TRBV6-6 combines with J gene TRBJ1-1; tentative D call: TRBD1 (5 bases). The CDR3 is 14 amino acids. Trimming pared 6 bases from V and 1 base from J, leaving 12 bases between. The V gene's germline CDR1 is MNHNY and CDR2 SVGAGI (reference sequence). This CDR3 is CASRWTSENTEAFF. CDR3 nucleotide sequence: TGTGCCAGCAGATGGACATCCGAGAACACTGAAGCTTTCTTT.

The V gene is TRBV4-2, the J gene TRBJ1-1; D uncertain. Germline assignment: CDR1 LGHNA and CDR2 YNFKEQ. CDR3 length: 15 amino acids. V was cut by 1 base and J by 0 bases, with 9 bases left in between. The CDR3 DNA reads TGTGCCAGCAGCCAAGTGGCGGCCCTGAACACTGAAGCTTTCTTT. Encoded protein: CASSQVAALNTEAFF.

J is TRBJ2-5 and V is TRBV4-1; no firm D call. V lost 2 bases and J lost 3, with 7 bases in between. Germline V gene data show CDR1 as MGHRA and CDR2 as YSYEKL. The CDR3 consists of 13 residues. The CDR3 reads CASSQWSKETQYF. The CDR3 DNA follows: TGCGCCAGCAGCCAATGGTCGAAAGAGACCCAGTACTTC.

As concerns this clone: This specimen includes other DNA sequences encoding the same CDR3. The chain employs TRBV4-1 and TRBJ2-2; the D is unclear. CDR3 size: 14 residues. Per the germline V gene, CDR1 is MGHRA and CDR2 is YSYEKL. Deletions cut 1 base from V and 2 bases from J, with 5 bases between. CDR3 sequence: CASSQASNTGELFF. CDR3 in DNA: TGCGCCAGCAGCCAAGCTTCAAACACCGGGGAGCTGTTTTTT.

The V and J genes are TRBV28 and TRBJ1-6; the match to TRBD1 covers 7 bases. Germline V gene lookup returns CDR1 MDHEN and CDR2 SYDVKM. V was clipped by 4 bases and J by 8 bases; unmatched bases: 2. The CDR3 runs 13 residues. CDR3 in amino acids: CASSSGGHSPLHF. The CDR3 region has the DNA TGTGCCAGCAGTTCAGGGGGGCATTCACCCCTCCACTTT.

The chain couples TRBV5-1 to TRBJ2-3; D is perhaps TRBD1 (5 bases). Germline CDR1 is SGHRS and CDR2 is YFSETQ. The CDR3 totals 14 residues. Trimming removed 1 base at V and 2 bases at J, with 8 bases between. CDR3 loop: CASSLQGDTDTQYF. Written as DNA, the CDR3 is TGCGCCAGCAGCTTGCAAGGGGACACAGATACGCAGTATTTT.

Of note for this clone: Other DNA sequences in this sample translate to the same CDR3. The CDR3 DNA is TGTGCCAGCAGTTACCAGTACCAAGAGACCCAGTACTTC. Translated: CASSYQYQETQYF. The rearrangement joins TRBV6-5 to TRBJ2-5; no reliable D call. CDR3 length: 13 amino acids. V was trimmed by 2 bases and J by 0 bases, leaving 4 bases between them. Per germline, CDR1 MNHEY and CDR2 SVGAGI.

The chain has TRBV7-2 and TRBJ1-4; 9 bases are a match to TRBD1. The junction had 17 bases not matched to a gene; V was cut back by 1 base and J by 8 bases. The CDR3 runs 19 residues. Per the germline V gene, CDR1 is SGHTA and CDR2 is FQGNSA. In nucleotides, the CDR3 is TGTGCCAGCAGCTTAGAAGACGGACAGGGGAAAGTCCCAAAGGAAAAACTGTTTTTT. Protein sequence: CASSLEDGQGKVPKEKLFF.

This sequence joins TRBV2 and TRBJ2-1; D is perhaps TRBD1 (6 bases). V lost 9 bases and J 3 bases, leaving 9 bases between the germline ends. Per the germline V gene, CDR1 is SNHLY and CDR2 is FYNNEI. The CDR3 is 12 amino acids. The CDR3 here is CARGQNYNEQFF. CDR3 bases: TGTGCCAGAGGACAGAACTACAATGAGCAGTTCTTC.

The chain is built from TRBV28 and TRBJ1-4; tentative D call: TRBD1 (6 bases). With 4 bases removed from V and 7 bases from J, the gap between germline ends came to 13 bases. There are 14 residues in the CDR3. The germline V gene encodes CDR1 MDHEN and CDR2 SYDVKM. The CDR3 nucleotides are TGTGCCAGCAGTTCACAGGTACAGGGTGAAAAACTGTTTTTT. Translated: CASSSQVQGEKLFF.

This clone has a single count. The V and J genes are TRBV4-3 and TRBJ2-3; 9 positions match TRBD1. Germline CDR1 LGHNA, CDR2 YSLEER. The CDR3 is made up of 17 amino acids. The V and J ends lost 0 bases and 3 bases, in that order; junction bases with no gene match: 7. CDR3 nucleotide sequence: TGCGCCAGCAGCCAAGAGGGGACAGGGACGAGGACAGATACGCAGTATTTT. This codes for CASSQEGTGTRTDTQYF.

This clone was found once. The chain joins TRBV6-5 to TRBJ1-6, with a tentative D call TRBD1 (5 bases). V was clipped by 0 bases and J by 10 bases, with 16 bases between them. Germline V CDR1 and CDR2: MNHEY, SVGAGI. The CDR3 is 16 amino acids. The CDR3 reads CASSYSAGTTGSPLHF. The DNA for the CDR3 is TGTGCCAGCAGTTACTCGGCAGGGACCACTGGGTCACCCCTCCACTTT.

The rearrangement joins TRBV10-3 to TRBJ1-3; D is unclear. This CDR3 contains 14 residues. The germline V gene encodes CDR1 ENHRY and CDR2 SYGVKD. V lost 6 bases and J 2 bases, leaving 11 bases between the germline ends. The CDR3: CAISLGGTGNTIYF. In DNA form, the CDR3 reads TGTGCCATCAGCCTCGGTGGAACTGGAAACACCATATATTTT.

The V gene is TRBV15, the J gene TRBJ1-6; D is undetermined. The CDR3 is 15 amino acids. V lost 0 bases, J lost 7 bases, and 10 bases lay in between. The germline V gene encodes CDR1 LNHNV and CDR2 YYDKDF (reference sequence). CDR3 DNA sequence: TGTGCCACCAGCAGAGATGTACACGGAAATTCACCCCTCCACTTT. This gives the protein CATSRDVHGNSPLHF.

On this clone: In the same sample, other DNA sequences code for this CDR3. This sequence joins TRBV19 and TRBJ2-5; 8 bases are shared with TRBD1. The germline V gene has CDR1 LNHDA and CDR2 SQIVND (reference sequence). The CDR3 length is 14 residues. J gave up 1 base and V 5 bases, and 3 bases lay outside the gene matches. CDR3 coding DNA: TGTGCCAGTAGTCCAACAGGGGGCCAAGAGACCCAGTACTTC. It is translated as CASSPTGGQETQYF. Supplemented by reference TRBV19 and TRBJ2-5, the full variable domain reads DGGITQSPKYLFRKEGQNVTLSCEQNLNHDAMYWYRQDPGQGLRLIYYSQIVNDFQKGDIAEGYSVSREKKESFPLTVTSAQKNPTAFYLCASSPTGGQETQYFGPGTRLLVL.